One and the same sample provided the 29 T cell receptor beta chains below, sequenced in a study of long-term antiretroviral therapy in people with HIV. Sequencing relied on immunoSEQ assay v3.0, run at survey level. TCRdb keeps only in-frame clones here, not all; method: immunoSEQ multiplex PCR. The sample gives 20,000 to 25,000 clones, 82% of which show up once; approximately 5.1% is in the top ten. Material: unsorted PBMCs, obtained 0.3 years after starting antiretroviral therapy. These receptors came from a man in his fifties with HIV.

In DNA, the CDR3 is TGTGCCAGCAGTTTTCTAGGGGGCAGGAGCTCCTACGAGCAGTACTTC. Translating gives CASSFLGGRSSYEQYF. The V and J genes are TRBV28 and TRBJ2-7; TRBD1 aligns across 7 bases. Unmatched junction bases numbered 8, after V lost 3 bases and J lost 0 bases. The germline CDR1 and CDR2 sequences are MDHEN and SYDVKM. The CDR3 has 16 amino acids.

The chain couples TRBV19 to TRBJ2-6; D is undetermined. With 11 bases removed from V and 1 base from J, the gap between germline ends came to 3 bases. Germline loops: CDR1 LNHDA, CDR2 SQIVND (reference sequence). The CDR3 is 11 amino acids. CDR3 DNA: TGTGCCGTGTCTGGGGCCAACGTCCTGACTTTC. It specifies CAVSGANVLTF.

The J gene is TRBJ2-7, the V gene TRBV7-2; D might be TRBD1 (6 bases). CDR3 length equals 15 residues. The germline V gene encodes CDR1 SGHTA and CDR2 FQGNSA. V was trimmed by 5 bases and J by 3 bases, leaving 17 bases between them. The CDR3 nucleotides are TGTGCCAGCAGCAAAGGGATTGGACAGATCTACGAGCAGTACTTC. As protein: CASSKGIGQIYEQYF. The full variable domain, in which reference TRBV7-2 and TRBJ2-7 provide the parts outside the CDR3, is GAGVSQSPSNKVTEKGKDVELRCDPISGHTALYWYRQSLGQGLEFLIYFQGNSAPDKSGLPSDRFSAERTGGSVSTLTIQRTQQEDSAVYLCASSKGIGQIYEQYFGPGTRLTVT.

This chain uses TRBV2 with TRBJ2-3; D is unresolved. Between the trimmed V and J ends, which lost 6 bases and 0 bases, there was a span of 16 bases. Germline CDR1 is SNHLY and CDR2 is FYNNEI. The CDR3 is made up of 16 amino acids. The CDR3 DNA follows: TGTGCCAGCAGAAGACTGGCTTCCGCTAGCACAGATACGCAGTATTTT. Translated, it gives CASRRLASASTDTQYF.

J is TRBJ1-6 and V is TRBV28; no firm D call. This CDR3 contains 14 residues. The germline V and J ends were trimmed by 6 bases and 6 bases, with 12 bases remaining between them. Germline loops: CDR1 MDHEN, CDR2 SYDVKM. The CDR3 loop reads CASRPRFTNSPLHF. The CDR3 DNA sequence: TGTGCCAGCAGACCTCGGTTTACTAATTCACCCCTCCACTTT.

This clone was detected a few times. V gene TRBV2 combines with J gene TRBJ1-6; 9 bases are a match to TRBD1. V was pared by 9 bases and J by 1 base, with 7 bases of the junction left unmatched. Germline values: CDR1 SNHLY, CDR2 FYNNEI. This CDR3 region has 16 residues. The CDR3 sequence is CASGTGFRSYNSPLHF. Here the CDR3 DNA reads TGTGCCAGTGGGACAGGGTTCAGGTCCTATAATTCACCCCTCCACTTT.

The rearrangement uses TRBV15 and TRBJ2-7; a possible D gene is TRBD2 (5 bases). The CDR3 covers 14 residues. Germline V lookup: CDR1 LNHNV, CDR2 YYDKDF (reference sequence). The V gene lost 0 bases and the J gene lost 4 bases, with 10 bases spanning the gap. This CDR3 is CATSRDGVGYEQYF. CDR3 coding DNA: TGTGCCACCAGCAGAGACGGGGTTGGATACGAGCAGTACTTC.

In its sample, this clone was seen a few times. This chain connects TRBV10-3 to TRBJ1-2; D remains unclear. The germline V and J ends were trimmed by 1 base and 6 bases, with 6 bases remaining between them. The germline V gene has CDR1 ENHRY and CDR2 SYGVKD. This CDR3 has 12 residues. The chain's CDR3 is CAISEFRDGYTF. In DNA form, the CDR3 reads TGTGCCATCAGTGAGTTCCGAGATGGCTACACCTTC.

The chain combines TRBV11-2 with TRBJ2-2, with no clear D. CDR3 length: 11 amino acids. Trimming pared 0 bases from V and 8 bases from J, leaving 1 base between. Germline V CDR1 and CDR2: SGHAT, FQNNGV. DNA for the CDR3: TGTGCCAGCAGCTTAGAAGGGGAGCTGTTTTTT. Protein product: CASSLEGELFF.

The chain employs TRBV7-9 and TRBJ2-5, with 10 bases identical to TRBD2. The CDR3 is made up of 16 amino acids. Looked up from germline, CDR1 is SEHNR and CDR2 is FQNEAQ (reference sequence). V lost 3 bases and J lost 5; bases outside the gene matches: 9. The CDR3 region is CASSFLAGAETETQYF. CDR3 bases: TGTGCCAGCAGCTTCCTAGCGGGGGCGGAGACGGAGACCCAGTACTTC. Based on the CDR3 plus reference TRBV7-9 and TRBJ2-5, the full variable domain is DTGVSQNPRHKITKRGQNVTFRCDPISEHNRLYWYRQTLGQGPEFLTYFQNEAQLEKSRLLSDRFSAERPKGSFSTLEIQRTEQGDSAMYLCASSFLAGAETETQYFGPGTRLLVL.

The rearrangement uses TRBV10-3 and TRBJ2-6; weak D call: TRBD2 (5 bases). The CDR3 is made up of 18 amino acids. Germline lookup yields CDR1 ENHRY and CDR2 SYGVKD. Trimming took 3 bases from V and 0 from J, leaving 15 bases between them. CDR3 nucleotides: TGTGCCATCAGTGATGTCGGGAAGCGCATCTCTGGGGCCAACGTCCTGACTTTC. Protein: CAISDVGKRISGANVLTF.

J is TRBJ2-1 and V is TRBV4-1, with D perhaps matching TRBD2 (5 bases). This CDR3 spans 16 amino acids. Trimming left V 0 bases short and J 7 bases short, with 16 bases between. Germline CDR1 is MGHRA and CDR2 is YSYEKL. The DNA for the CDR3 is TGCGCCAGCAGCCAAGAATTAGCGCTAGTGGGGAATGAGCAGTTCTTC. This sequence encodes CASSQELALVGNEQFF.

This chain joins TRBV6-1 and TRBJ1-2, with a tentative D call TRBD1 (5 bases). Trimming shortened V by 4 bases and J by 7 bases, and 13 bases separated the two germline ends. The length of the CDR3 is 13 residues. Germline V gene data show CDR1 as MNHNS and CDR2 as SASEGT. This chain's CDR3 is CASSVRDLGGYTF. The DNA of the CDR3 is TGTGCCAGCAGTGTCAGGGATCTAGGTGGCTACACCTTC.

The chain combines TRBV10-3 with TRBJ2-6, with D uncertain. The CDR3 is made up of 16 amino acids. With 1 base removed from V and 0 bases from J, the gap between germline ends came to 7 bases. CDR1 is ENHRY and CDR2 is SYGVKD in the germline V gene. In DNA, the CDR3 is TGTGCCATCAGTGAGTATGGGGACTCTGGGGCCAACGTCCTGACTTTC. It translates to CAISEYGDSGANVLTF.

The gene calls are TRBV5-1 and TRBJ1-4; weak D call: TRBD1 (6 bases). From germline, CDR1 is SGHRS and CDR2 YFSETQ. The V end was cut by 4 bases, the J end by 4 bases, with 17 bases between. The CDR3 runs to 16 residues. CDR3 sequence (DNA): TGCGCCAGCAGCCTGGAGGGGGGGGCGATTAATGAAAAACTGTTTTTT. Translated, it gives CASSLEGGAINEKLFF. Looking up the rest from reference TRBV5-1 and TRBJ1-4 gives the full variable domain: KAGVTQTPRYLIKTRGQQVTLSCSPISGHRSVSWYQQTPGQGLQFLFEYFSETQRNKGNFPGRFSGRQFSNSRSEMNVSTLELGDSALYLCASSLEGGAINEKLFFGSGTQLSVL.

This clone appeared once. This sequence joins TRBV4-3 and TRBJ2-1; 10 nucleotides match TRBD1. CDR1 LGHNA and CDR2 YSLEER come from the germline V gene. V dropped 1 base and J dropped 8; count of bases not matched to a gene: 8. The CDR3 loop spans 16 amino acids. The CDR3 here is CASSQGGTGAWDEQFF. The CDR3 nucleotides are TGCGCCAGCAGCCAAGGAGGGACAGGGGCTTGGGATGAGCAGTTCTTC.

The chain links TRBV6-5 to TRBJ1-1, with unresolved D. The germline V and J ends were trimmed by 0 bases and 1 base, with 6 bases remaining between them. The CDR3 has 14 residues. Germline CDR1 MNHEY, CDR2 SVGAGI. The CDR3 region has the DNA TGTGCCAGCAGTTACTCTCCGACGAACACTGAAGCTTTCTTT. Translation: CASSYSPTNTEAFF.

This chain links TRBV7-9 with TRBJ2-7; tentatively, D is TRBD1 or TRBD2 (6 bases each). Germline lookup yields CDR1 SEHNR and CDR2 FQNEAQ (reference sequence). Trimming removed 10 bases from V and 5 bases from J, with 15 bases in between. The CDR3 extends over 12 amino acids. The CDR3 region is CATSRGRDEQYF. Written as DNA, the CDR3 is TGTGCCACTTCACGGGGGCGGGACGAGCAGTACTTC.

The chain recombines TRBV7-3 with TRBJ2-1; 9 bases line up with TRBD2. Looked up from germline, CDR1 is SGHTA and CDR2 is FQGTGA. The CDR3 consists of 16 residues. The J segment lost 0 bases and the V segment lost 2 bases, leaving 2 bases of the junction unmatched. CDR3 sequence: CASSLSSGVSYNEQFF. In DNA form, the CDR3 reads TGTGCCAGCAGCTTATCTAGCGGGGTCTCCTACAATGAGCAGTTCTTC.

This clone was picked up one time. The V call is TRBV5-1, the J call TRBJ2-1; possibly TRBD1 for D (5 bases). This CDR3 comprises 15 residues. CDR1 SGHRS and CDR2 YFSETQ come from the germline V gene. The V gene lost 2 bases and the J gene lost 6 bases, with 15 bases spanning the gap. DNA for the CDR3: TGCGCCAGCAGCTTAAGTCCCAGGGTCTCCAATGAGCAGTTCTTC. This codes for CASSLSPRVSNEQFF.

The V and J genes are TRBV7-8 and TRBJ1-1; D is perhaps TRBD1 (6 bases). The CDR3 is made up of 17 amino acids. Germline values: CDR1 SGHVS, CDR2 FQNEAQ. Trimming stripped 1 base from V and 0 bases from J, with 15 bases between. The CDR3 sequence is CASSLGEGGNMNTEAFF. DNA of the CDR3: TGTGCCAGCAGCTTAGGGGAGGGGGGAAACATGAACACTGAAGCTTTCTTT.

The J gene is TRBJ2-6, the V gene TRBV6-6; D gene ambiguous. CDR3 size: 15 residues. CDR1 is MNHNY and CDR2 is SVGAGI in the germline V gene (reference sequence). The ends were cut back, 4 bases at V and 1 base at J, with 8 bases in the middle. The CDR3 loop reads CASSFPGSGANVLTF. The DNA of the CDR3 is TGTGCCAGCAGTTTCCCCGGGTCTGGGGCCAACGTCCTGACTTTC.

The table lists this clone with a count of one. The CDR3 sequence: CATSGNTGELFF. The CDR3 bases are TGTGCCACCAGCGGCAACACCGGGGAGCTGTTTTTT. This sequence joins TRBV15 and TRBJ2-2; D is uncertain. V lost 5 bases and J 2 bases, leaving 3 bases between the germline ends. CDR1 is LNHNV and CDR2 is YYDKDF in the germline V gene (reference sequence). This CDR3 comprises 12 residues.

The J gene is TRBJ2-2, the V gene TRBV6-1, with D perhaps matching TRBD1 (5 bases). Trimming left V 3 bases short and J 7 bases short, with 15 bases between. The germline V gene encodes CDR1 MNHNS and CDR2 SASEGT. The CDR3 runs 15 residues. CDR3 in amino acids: CASSDRVGENGELFF. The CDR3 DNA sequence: TGTGCCAGCAGTGACAGGGTAGGAGAGAACGGGGAGCTGTTTTTT.

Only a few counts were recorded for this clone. The CDR3 bases are TGCGCCAGCAGCCTGGGGACAGGCCTCAGCTCCTATAATTCACCCCTCCACTTT. Translated: CASSLGTGLSSYNSPLHF. The J gene is TRBJ1-6, the V gene TRBV4-3; 8 bases are shared with TRBD1. Trimming cost V 4 bases and J 0 bases; bases outside gene matches: 8. The CDR3 is 18 residues long. Germline V gives CDR1 LGHNA, CDR2 YSLEER.

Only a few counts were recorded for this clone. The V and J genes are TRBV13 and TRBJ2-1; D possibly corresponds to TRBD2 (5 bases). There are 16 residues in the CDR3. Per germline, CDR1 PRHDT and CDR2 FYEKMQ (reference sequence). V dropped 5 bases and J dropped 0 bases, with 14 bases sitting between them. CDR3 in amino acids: CASSRPDYYSYNEQFF. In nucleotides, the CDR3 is TGTGCCAGCAGCCGACCCGACTACTACTCCTACAATGAGCAGTTCTTC.

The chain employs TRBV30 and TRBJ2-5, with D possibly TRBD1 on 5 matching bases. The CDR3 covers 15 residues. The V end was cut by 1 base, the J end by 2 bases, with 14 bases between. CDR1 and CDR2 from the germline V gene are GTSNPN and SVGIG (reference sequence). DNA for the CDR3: TGTGCCTGGAGTGCCGCAGGGAACCGTCAAGAGACCCAGTACTTC. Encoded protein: CAWSAAGNRQETQYF.

The CDR3 DNA is TGTGCCAGCAGTCCGGTAGCACTACAGCCCCAGCATTTT. Amino acids: CASSPVALQPQHF. This chain joins TRBV6-6 and TRBJ1-5; unclear D gene. The CDR3 is 13 residues long. The ends were cut back, 5 bases at V and 7 bases at J, with 12 bases in the middle. From germline, CDR1 is MNHNY and CDR2 SVGAGI (reference sequence).

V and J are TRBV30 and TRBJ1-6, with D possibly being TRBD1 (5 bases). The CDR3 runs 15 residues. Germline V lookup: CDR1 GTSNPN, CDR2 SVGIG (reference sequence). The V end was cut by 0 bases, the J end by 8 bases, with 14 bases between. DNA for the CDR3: TGTGCCTGGAGTGTAAGGGGTACGGGATATTCACCCCTCCACTTT. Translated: CAWSVRGTGYSPLHF.